The clone carrying this T cell receptor (beta chain) was detected a few times. These data come from a study of blood T cell repertoires in COVID-19. Study-level background: Samples taken during acute and convalescent COVID-19 were collected in the United States, Italy and Spain. T cells, B-cell-depleted T cells, or PBMCs provided the cDNA or gDNA that served as material.

In the study's own analysis: Nucleated cell counts were estimated from reference gene primer amplification. The table came from immunoSEQ multiplex PCR; TCRdb's copy has only in-frame clones and leaves some out. V, J and clone size are those of that table, while D and trimming were read from the DNA. The sample lists 39,000 or so clones; nearly 90% were seen once. The ends were cut back, 0 bases at V and 3 bases at J, with 13 bases in the middle. CDR1 and CDR2 from the germline V gene are SGHDT and YYEEEE. The CDR3 sequence is 15 residues long. The chain has TRBV5-6 and TRBJ2-7, with D tentatively TRBD2 (6 bases). The sequenced sample was peripheral blood. This receptor was obtained from a human donor in a cohort sampled during active COVID-19. The CDR3 region is CASSLAPAGIYEQYF. CDR3 in DNA: TGTGCCAGCAGCTTGGCCCCGGCGGGGATCTACGAGCAGTACTTC.